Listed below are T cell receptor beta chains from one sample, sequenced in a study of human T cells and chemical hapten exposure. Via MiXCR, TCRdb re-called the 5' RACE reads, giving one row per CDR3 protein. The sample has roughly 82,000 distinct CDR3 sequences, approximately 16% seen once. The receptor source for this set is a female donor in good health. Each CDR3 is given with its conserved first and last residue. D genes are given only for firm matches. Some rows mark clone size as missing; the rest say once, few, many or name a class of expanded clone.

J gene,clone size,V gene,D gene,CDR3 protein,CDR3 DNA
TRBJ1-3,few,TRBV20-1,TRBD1,CSARDLDREANTIYF,TGCAGTGCTAGAGACCTGGACAGGGAAGCAAACACCATATATTTT
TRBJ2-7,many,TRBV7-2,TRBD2,CASSWGIAGGDYEQYF,TGTGCCAGCAGCTGGGGAATAGCGGGGGGGGACTACGAGCAGTACTTC
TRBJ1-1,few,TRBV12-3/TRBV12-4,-,CASILQGGYTEAFF,TGTGCCAGCATTCTACAGGGCGGGTACACTGAAGCTTTCTTT
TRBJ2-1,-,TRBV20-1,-,CSARERGLSYNEQFF,TGCAGTGCTAGAGAGCGGGGATTATCCTACAATGAGCAGTTCTTC
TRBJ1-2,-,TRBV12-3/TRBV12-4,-,CASSPGQRGYTF,TGTGCCAGCAGCCCGGGACAAAGGGGCTACACCTTC
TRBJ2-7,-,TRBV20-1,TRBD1,CSVLGQESSYEQYF,TGCAGTGTTCTCGGACAGGAGAGCTCCTACGAGCAGTACTTC
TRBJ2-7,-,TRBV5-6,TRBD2,CASSTEGLAGPYYEQYF,TGTGCCAGCAGCACCGAGGGACTAGCGGGGCCCTACTACGAGCAGTACTTC
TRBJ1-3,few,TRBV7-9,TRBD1,CASSPGQLLSGNTIYF,TGTGCCAGCAGCCCGGGACAGCTCCTCTCTGGAAACACCATATATTTT
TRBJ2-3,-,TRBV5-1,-,CASSIEGSTDTQYF,TGCGCCAGCAGTATCGAGGGGAGCACAGATACGCAGTATTTT
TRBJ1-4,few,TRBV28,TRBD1,CASSFGNRGEKLFF,TGTGCCAGCAGTTTTGGAAACAGGGGCGAAAAACTGTTTTTT
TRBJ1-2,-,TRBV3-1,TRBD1,CASSQARQGLGYTF,TGTGCCAGCAGCCAAGCCCGACAGGGGTTAGGCTACACCTTC
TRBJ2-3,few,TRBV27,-,CASSLLGARPWTDTQYF,TGTGCCAGCAGTTTATTGGGGGCTAGGCCGTGGACAGATACGCAGTATTTT
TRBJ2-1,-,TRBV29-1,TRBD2,CSAAPRGGSEQFF,TGCAGCGCCGCACCGCGGGGCGGGAGTGAGCAGTTCTTC
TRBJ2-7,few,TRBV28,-,CASSSQGGGFPEQYF,TGTGCCAGCAGTTCCCAGGGGGGCGGATTTCCCGAGCAGTACTTC
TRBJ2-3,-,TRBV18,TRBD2,CASSPSQREFTDTQYF,TGTGCCAGCTCACCTAGTCAGCGGGAGTTCACAGATACGCAGTATTTT
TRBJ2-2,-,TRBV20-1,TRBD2,CSASGRGAGELFF,TGCAGTGCTAGCGGGAGGGGGGCCGGGGAGCTGTTTTTT
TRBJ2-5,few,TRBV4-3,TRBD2,CASSQAKAGGQETQYF,TGCGCCAGCAGCCAAGCAAAAGCGGGGGGGCAAGAGACCCAGTACTTC
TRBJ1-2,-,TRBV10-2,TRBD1,CASSEWGQGGYGYTF,TGCGCCAGCAGTGAGTGGGGACAGGGAGGCTATGGCTACACCTTC
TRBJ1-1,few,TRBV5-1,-,CASSPGFRDTEAFF,TGCGCCAGCAGCCCAGGGTTCAGGGACACTGAAGCTTTCTTT
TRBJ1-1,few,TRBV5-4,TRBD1,CASSTGQVTEAFF,TGTGCCAGCAGCACGGGACAGGTCACTGAAGCTTTCTTT
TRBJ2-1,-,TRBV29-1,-,CSVWGGASYNEQFF,TGCAGCGTTTGGGGGGGGGCTTCCTACAATGAGCAGTTCTTC
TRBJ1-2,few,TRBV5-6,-,CASSSPNGRNYGYTF,TGTGCCAGCAGCTCTCCAAACGGCAGGAACTATGGCTACACCTTC
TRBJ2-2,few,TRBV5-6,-,CASSPYGAGELFF,TGTGCCAGCAGCCCGTACGGGGCCGGGGAGCTGTTTTTT
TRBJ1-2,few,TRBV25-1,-,CASSQSGLNYGYTF,TGTGCCAGCAGCCAGAGCGGGTTGAACTATGGCTACACCTTC
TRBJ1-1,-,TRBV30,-,CAWSRLTGHSNTEAFF,TGTGCCTGGAGTCGTTTAACAGGACACTCGAACACTGAAGCTTTCTTT
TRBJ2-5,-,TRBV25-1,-,CASSEYGRESETQYF,TGTGCCAGCAGTGAATATGGCAGGGAGTCCGAGACCCAGTACTTC
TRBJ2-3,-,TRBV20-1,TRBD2,CSANIPGGGMDTQYF,TGCAGTGCTAACATCCCCGGGGGGGGTATGGATACGCAGTATTTT
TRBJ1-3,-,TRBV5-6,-,CASSLWGQDSGNTIYF,TGTGCCAGCAGCTTGTGGGGCCAGGACTCTGGAAACACCATATATTTT
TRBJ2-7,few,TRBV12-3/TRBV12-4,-,CASSFDSAGYLDEQYF,TGTGCCAGCAGTTTCGACTCGGCAGGGTATCTTGACGAGCAGTACTTC
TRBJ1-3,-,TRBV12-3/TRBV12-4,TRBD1,CASSRTGNSGNTIYF,TGTGCCAGCAGTAGGACAGGGAACTCTGGAAACACCATATATTTT
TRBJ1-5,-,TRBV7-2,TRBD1,CASSFWTGGSFNQPQHF,TGTGCCAGCAGCTTCTGGACAGGAGGGTCTTTCAATCAGCCCCAGCATTTT
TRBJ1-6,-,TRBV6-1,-,CASMEGLGSPLHF,TGTGCCAGCATGGAGGGGTTAGGATCACCCCTCCACTTT
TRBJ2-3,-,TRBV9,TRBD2,CASSPQSSTSVTDTQYF,TGTGCCAGCAGCCCCCAGAGCTCGACTAGCGTGACAGATACGCAGTATTTT
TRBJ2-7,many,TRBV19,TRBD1,CASALRGTGASYEQYF,TGTGCCAGTGCCCTTAGGGGGACAGGGGCGTCCTACGAGCAGTACTTC
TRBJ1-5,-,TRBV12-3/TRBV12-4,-,CASLKGVSGQPQHF,TGTGCCAGCCTAAAGGGGGTTAGCGGTCAGCCCCAGCATTTT
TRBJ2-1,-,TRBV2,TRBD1,CASRADRGPYNEQFF,TGTGCCAGCAGAGCGGACAGGGGGCCATACAATGAGCAGTTCTTC
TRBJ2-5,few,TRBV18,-,CASSPLNSQETQYF,TGTGCCAGCTCACCACTTAACAGCCAAGAGACCCAGTACTTC
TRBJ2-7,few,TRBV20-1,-,CSATTGNEQYF,TGCAGTGCCACGACAGGAAACGAGCAGTACTTC
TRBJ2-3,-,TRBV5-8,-,CASSLARRNIGTDTQYF,TGTGCCAGCAGCTTGGCCCGACGGAACATTGGGACAGATACGCAGTATTTT
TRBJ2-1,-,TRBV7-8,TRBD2,CASSLWGLADNEQFF,TGTGCCAGCAGCTTATGGGGACTAGCGGACAATGAGCAGTTCTTC
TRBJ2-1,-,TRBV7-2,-,CASSLNRVARNEQFF,TGTGCCAGCAGCCTCAACAGGGTTGCGAGGAATGAGCAGTTCTTC
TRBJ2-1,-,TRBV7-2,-,CASSYYNEQFF,TGTGCCAGCAGCTATTACAATGAGCAGTTCTTC
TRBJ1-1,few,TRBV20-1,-,CSAQVRGTEAFF,TGCAGTGCGCAGGTGCGGGGCACTGAAGCTTTCTTT
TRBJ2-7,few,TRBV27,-,CASSSSSQGGSEQYF,TGTGCCAGCAGTTCGAGCTCACAGGGGGGGAGCGAGCAGTACTTC
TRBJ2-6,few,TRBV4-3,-,CASSQTVGLGGANVLTF,TGCGCCAGCAGCCAGACCGTCGGGTTAGGAGGGGCCAACGTCCTGACTTTC
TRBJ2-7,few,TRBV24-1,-,CATSAWGILTYEQYF,TGTGCCACCTCCGCTTGGGGGATCCTTACCTACGAGCAGTACTTC
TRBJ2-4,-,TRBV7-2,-,CASSLGGSLGSSKNIQYF,TGTGCCAGCAGCTTAGGGGGTTCCCTCGGGTCGTCCAAAAACATTCAGTACTTC
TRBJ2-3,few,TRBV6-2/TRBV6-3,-,CASSSGATTDTQYF,TGTGCCAGCAGTTCGGGGGCGACCACAGATACGCAGTATTTT
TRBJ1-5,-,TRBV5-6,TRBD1,CASSSRGQGSNQPQHF,TGTGCCAGCAGCTCGCGGGGACAGGGCAGCAATCAGCCCCAGCATTTT
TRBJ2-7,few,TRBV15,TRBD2,CATSRTSLTSHEQYF,TGTGCCACCAGCAGGACTAGCCTTACTTCCCACGAGCAGTACTTC